These 2 T cell receptor beta chains originate from one sample sequenced in a study of T-cell reconstitution after alpha-beta-depleted transplantation in children. Using unique molecular identifiers, the investigators prepared the TCRbeta library. TCRdb redid the calling of the PCR reads with MiXCR, one entry per CDR3 protein. The table shows hundreds of thousands of distinct CDR3 sequences, with about an eighth occurring only once. The source was PBMCs, mostly from graft donor cells, collected 360 days after TCRalphabeta/CD19-depleted stem cell transplant. These receptors all stem from a male patient aged 10 to 17 who had a stem cell transplant for acute myeloid leukemia, so the T cells may come from the graft donor.

V and J are TRBV7-9 and TRBJ2-7, with TRBD1 as a possible D gene (6 bases). The CDR3 spans 15 residues. V lost 5 bases to trimming and J lost 1 base, with 15 bases between them. Germline V lookup: CDR1 SEHNR, CDR2 FQNEAQ (reference sequence). The CDR3 DNA sequence: TGTGCCAGCAGCGGATATCAGGGGAAGTCCTACGAGCAGTACTTC. Residues: CASSGYQGKSYEQYF.

The J gene is TRBJ2-1, the V gene TRBV20-1, with a weak D call TRBD2 (6 bases). Trimming pared 6 bases from V and 9 bases from J, leaving 24 bases between. The CDR3 runs to 15 residues. Germline V gene sequence: CDR1 DFQATT, CDR2 SNEGSKA (reference sequence). The chain's CDR3 is CSAPGRLGGRTEQFF. The CDR3 nucleotides read TGCAGTGCGCCAGGGAGGCTCGGAGGGCGGACTGAGCAGTTCTTC.